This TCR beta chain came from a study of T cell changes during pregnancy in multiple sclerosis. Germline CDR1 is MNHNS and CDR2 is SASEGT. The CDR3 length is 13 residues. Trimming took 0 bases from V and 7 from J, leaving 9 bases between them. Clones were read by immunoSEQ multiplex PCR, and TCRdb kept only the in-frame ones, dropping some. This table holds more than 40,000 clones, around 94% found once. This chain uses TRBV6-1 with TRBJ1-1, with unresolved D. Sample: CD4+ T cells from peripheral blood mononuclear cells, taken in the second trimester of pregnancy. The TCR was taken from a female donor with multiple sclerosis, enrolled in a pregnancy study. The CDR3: CASSEALRGEAFF. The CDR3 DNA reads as TGTGCCAGCAGTGAAGCCCTTCGAGGTGAAGCTTTCTTT.